Each of the 27 T cell receptor beta chains below was sequenced from the same sample in a study of blood T cells in healthy people across ages. A sample-barcoded 5' primer and a J-beta primer mix were used in a second PCR of about 6 to 11 cycles. TCRdb re-analysed the 5' RACE reads in MiXCR, keeping a single row per CDR3 protein. The table has about 670,000 distinct CDR3 sequences, 35% to 50% seen once. Sequencing used blood. The source of these receptors is an elderly man in good health.

The rearrangement uses TRBV30 and TRBJ2-7; 7 nucleotides agree with TRBD2. Trimming removed 2 bases from V and 0 bases from J; junction bases left unmatched: 7. This CDR3 region has 15 residues. Germline CDR1 GTSNPN, CDR2 SVGIG (reference sequence). This chain's CDR3 is CAWSPGTGGSYEQYF. For the CDR3, the DNA is TGTGCCTGGAGTCCGGGGACGGGAGGCTCCTACGAGCAGTACTTC. The full variable domain, completed using reference TRBV30 and TRBJ2-7, is SQTIHQWPATLVQPVGSPLSLECTVEGTSNPNLYWYRQAAGRGLQLLFYSVGIGQISSEVPQNLSASRPQDRQFILSSKKLLLSDSGFYLCAWSPGTGGSYEQYFGPGTRLTVT.

The rearrangement joins TRBV28 to TRBJ1-1; D not certain. Germline assignment: CDR1 MDHEN and CDR2 SYDVKM. This CDR3 is 13 amino acids long. The V end was cut by 4 bases, the J end by 1 base, with 7 bases between. CDR3 sequence reads: CASSSHENTEAFF. CDR3 coding DNA: TGTGCCAGCAGTTCCCATGAGAACACTGAAGCTTTCTTT.

This clonotype showed up just once. Here the CDR3 reads CSGIPGLADYIDTQYF. CDR3 DNA sequence: TGCAGTGGTATCCCCGGACTAGCAGATTACATAGATACGCAGTATTTT. This chain links TRBV20-1 with TRBJ2-3; TRBD2 matches 8 bases. In germline, CDR1 is DFQATT, CDR2 SNEGSKA (reference sequence). The CDR3 runs 16 residues. The V and J ends lost 7 bases and 5 bases, in that order; junction bases with no gene match: 17.

This clonotype was observed a few times. A much larger clone is a single base away; this may be a read error. The chain links TRBV6-6 to TRBJ2-5, with 7 nucleotides matching TRBD2. Germline CDR1 is MNHNY and CDR2 is SVGAGI (reference sequence). The ends lost 2 bases at V and 5 bases at J; junction bases unmatched: 5. This CDR3 spans 14 amino acids. The CDR3 spells CASSYLSGEETQYF. For the CDR3, the DNA is TGTGCCAGCAGTTACCTCAGCGGGGAGGAGACCCAGTACTTC.

V is TRBV19 and J is TRBJ2-1; D possibly matches TRBD1 or TRBD2 (5 bases each). The germline V gene has CDR1 LNHDA and CDR2 SQIVND (reference sequence). The CDR3 is 15 residues long. V lost 3 bases and J lost 6, with 15 bases in between. The CDR3 loop is CASSMPLGRGNEQFF. CDR3 DNA: TGTGCCAGTAGTATGCCCCTGGGACGGGGCAATGAGCAGTTCTTC. Full variable domain (missing parts from reference TRBV19 and TRBJ2-1): DGGITQSPKYLFRKEGQNVTLSCEQNLNHDAMYWYRQDPGQGLRLIYYSQIVNDFQKGDIAEGYSVSREKKESFPLTVTSAQKNPTAFYLCASSMPLGRGNEQFFGPGTRLTVL.

Comments on this clonotype: A single base separates this from a much larger clone, so it may be a read error. The chain recombines TRBV20-1 with TRBJ1-6; tentative D call: TRBD1 (6 bases). The germline V gene has CDR1 DFQATT and CDR2 SNEGSKA (reference sequence). The CDR3 length is 14 residues. CDR3 coding DNA: TGCAGTGCTTACCAGGGGTCGGGGAATTCACCCCCCCACTTT. It specifies CSAYQGSGNSPPHF.

There are many counts of this clonotype. The chain is built from TRBV6-5 and TRBJ2-7; 8 bases map to TRBD1. Per germline, CDR1 MNHEY and CDR2 SVGAGI. This CDR3 is 15 amino acids long. V shed 10 bases and J 0 bases; nucleotides not matched to a gene: 11. The DNA for the CDR3 is TGTGCCACCCTTAAGTTCGGACAGGGCTCCTACGAGCAGTACTTC. The encoded protein is CATLKFGQGSYEQYF.

The CDR3 spells CASSLNGHRVETQYF. The CDR3 coding sequence is TGTGCCAGCAGCTTAAACGGCCACAGGGTTGAGACCCAGTACTTC. The V gene is TRBV7-9, the J gene TRBJ2-7; maybe TRBD1 (6 bases). The end of the DNA aligns better with TRBJ2-5, so the J call may be wrong. The CDR3 has 15 residues. Germline V CDR1 and CDR2: SEHNR, FQNEAQ (reference sequence).

Notes on this clonotype: At one end, the junction sequence differs from germline, possibly due to a read error. The rearrangement joins TRBV28 to TRBJ2-5; unclear D gene. This CDR3 is 13 amino acids long. Germline CDR1 reads MDHEN; CDR2 reads SYDVKM. DNA of the CDR3: TGTGTCAGCAGTTTCGCCGTCCAGAAGACCCAGTACTTC. Protein: CVSSFAVQKTQYF.

The gene calls are TRBV12-3 or TRBV12-4 and TRBJ2-5, with a weak D call TRBD1 (5 bases). The CDR3 is 14 amino acids. V lost 6 bases and J lost 4, with 15 bases in between. CDR3 nucleotide sequence: TGTGCCAGCAGACGTAGGGGTTTGGGAGAGACCCAGTACTTC. Translating it yields CASRRRGLGETQYF.

The V gene is TRBV4-3, the J gene TRBJ2-2, with 8 nucleotides matching TRBD1. There are 16 residues in the CDR3. With 4 bases clipped from V and 5 bases from J, the junction kept 9 bases outside the gene matches. CDR1 is LGHNA, CDR2 YSLEER, per germline. CDR3 protein: CASSPQWTGPTGELFF. CDR3 nucleotides: TGCGCCAGCAGCCCCCAATGGACAGGGCCAACCGGGGAGCTGTTTTTT.

The chain recombines TRBV6-2 or TRBV6-3 with TRBJ2-1; D is uncertain. Judging by the DNA end, TRBJ2-7 fits better; the J call may be wrong. CDR1 and CDR2 (germline): MNHEY, SVGEGT. This CDR3 has 20 residues. CDR3 sequence reads: CASSSLNQGRRFSSYNEQYF. The CDR3 nucleotides read TGTGCCAGCAGCTCATTGAATCAAGGGCGGAGATTCAGCTCCTACAATGAGCAGTACTTC.

This clonotype showed up many times. This chain connects TRBV18 to TRBJ1-2; TRBD1 matches at 7 bases. Germline V gene sequence: CDR1 KGHSH, CDR2 LQKENI. This CDR3 comprises 14 residues. V shed 6 bases and J 7 bases; nucleotides not matched to a gene: 11. The CDR3, as DNA: TGTGCCAGCTCTCCAGGGACAGATTTAGTTGGCTACACCTTC. Residues: CASSPGTDLVGYTF. Full variable domain (outside the CDR3, taken from reference TRBV18 and TRBJ1-2): NAGVMQNPRHLVRRRGQEARLRCSPMKGHSHVYWYRQLPEEGLKFMVYLQKENIIDESGMPKERFSAEFPKEGPSILRIQQVVRGDSAAYFCASSPGTDLVGYTFGSGTRLTVV.

This chain uses TRBV7-6 with TRBJ2-4; D possibly uses TRBD1 or TRBD2 (5 bases each). Germline CDR1 is SGHVS and CDR2 is FNYEAQ. Trimming stripped 0 bases from V and 15 bases from J, with 18 bases between. This CDR3 spans 14 amino acids. CDR3 DNA: TGTGCCAGCAGCTTAGCAGCAGGGACCTACGAGCGGTACTTC. Translation gives CASSLAAGTYERYF. Combining the CDR3 with reference TRBV7-6 and TRBJ2-4 gives the whole variable domain GAGVSQSPRYKVTKRGQDVALRCDPISGHVSLYWYRQALGQGPEFLTYFNYEAQQDKSGLPNDRFSAERPEGSISTLTIQRTEQRDSAMYRCASSLAAGTYERYFGAGTRLSVL.

The V and J genes are TRBV4-1 and TRBJ1-5, with a tentative D call TRBD1 (5 bases). Per germline, CDR1 MGHRA and CDR2 YSYEKL. This CDR3 contains 13 residues. V was clipped by 0 bases and J by 6 bases, with 6 bases between them. This chain's CDR3 is CASSQEGTQPQHF. CDR3 nucleotides: TGCGCCAGCAGCCAAGAGGGGACTCAGCCCCAGCATTTT.

The rearrangement joins TRBV7-9 to TRBJ2-1; no clear D gene. Trimming pared 5 bases from V and 5 bases from J, leaving 7 bases between. Germline V gene lookup returns CDR1 SEHNR and CDR2 FQNEAQ (reference sequence). This CDR3 contains 12 residues. CDR3 bases: TGTGCCAGCAGCCCCGCCAACAATGAGCAGTTCTTC. Residues: CASSPANNEQFF.

The rearrangement uses TRBV14 and TRBJ1-1; TRBD1 agrees at 9 bases. The CDR3 is 17 residues long. V lost 0 bases, J lost 5 bases, and 10 bases stayed unmatched. CDR1 is SGHDN and CDR2 is FVKESK in the germline V gene. The CDR3 sequence is CASSQDIGTGFRTEAFF. CDR3 in DNA: TGTGCCAGCAGCCAAGATATCGGGACAGGGTTTAGGACTGAAGCTTTCTTT.

The rearrangement links TRBV11-2 to TRBJ2-7; possible D gene TRBD2, 5 bases. Germline lookup yields CDR1 SGHAT and CDR2 FQNNGV. V dropped 0 bases and J dropped 7 bases, with 16 bases sitting between them. This CDR3 has 15 amino acids. This CDR3 reads CASSLDVGVLREQYF. The CDR3 coding sequence is TGTGCCAGCAGCTTAGATGTCGGGGTCCTAAGAGAGCAGTACTTC. Complete variable domain (other parts from reference TRBV11-2 and TRBJ2-7): EAGVAQSPRYKIIEKRQSVAFWCNPISGHATLYWYQQILGQGPKLLIQFQNNGVVDDSQLPKDRFSAERLKGVDSTLKIQPAKLEDSAVYLCASSLDVGVLREQYFGPGTRLTVT.

As regards this clonotype: A read error may account for a junction end that differs from germline. The gene calls are TRBV9 and TRBJ1-3; D possibly corresponds to TRBD1 (5 bases). Per the germline V gene, CDR1 is SGDLS and CDR2 is YYNGEE. The CDR3 spans 15 residues. CDR3 sequence (DNA): TGCGCCAGCAGCAAAGGACATACGGAGGCTTACACCATATATTTT. Translating gives CASSKGHTEAYTIYF.

The chain couples TRBV28 to TRBJ2-7; maybe TRBD2 (6 bases). The CDR3 loop spans 17 amino acids. The V and J ends lost 5 bases and 0 bases respectively, with 20 bases between them. Germline CDR1 MDHEN, CDR2 SYDVKM. CDR3 loop: CASSPVAGQELSYEQYF. Written as DNA, the CDR3 is TGTGCCAGCAGTCCAGTGGCGGGGCAGGAACTCTCCTACGAGCAGTACTTC.

The genes are TRBV20-1 and TRBJ2-6; D perhaps matches TRBD1 (5 bases). Trimming took 3 bases from V and 4 from J, leaving 10 bases between them. This CDR3 has 14 amino acids. Germline V gene lookup returns CDR1 DFQATT and CDR2 SNEGSKA (reference sequence). CDR3 sequence reads: CSARARGGANVLTF. As DNA, the CDR3 is TGCAGTGCTAGGGCAAGGGGAGGGGCCAACGTCCTGACTTTC.

V gene TRBV7-2 combines with J gene TRBJ1-1; D might be TRBD1 (5 bases). The CDR3 length is 17 residues. Germline values: CDR1 SGHTA, CDR2 FQGNSA. V was clipped by 3 bases and J by 0 bases, with 17 bases between them. DNA of the CDR3: TGTGCCAGCAGCTTGGCGGGAAGTTGGGGCTTGAACACTGAAGCTTTCTTT. Translating it yields CASSLAGSWGLNTEAFF.

This clonotype occurred a few times. The chain joins TRBV12-3 or TRBV12-4 to TRBJ1-2, with D maybe TRBD1 (5 bases). The CDR3 is made up of 15 amino acids. V lost 4 bases and J lost 2, with 14 bases in between. CDR3 sequence: CASSSPGRTNYGYTF. The CDR3 nucleotides are TGTGCCAGCAGTTCCCCGGGACGGACAAACTATGGCTACACCTTC.

V usage is TRBV5-5 and J usage is TRBJ2-1; D is possibly TRBD1 (5 bases). CDR1 is SGHKS, CDR2 YYEKEE, per germline (reference sequence). Trimming took off 2 bases at V and 4 bases at J, with 16 bases between the two ends. This CDR3 spans 16 amino acids. The CDR3 is CASSFDVTEDYNEQFF. Written as DNA, the CDR3 is TGTGCCAGCAGCTTCGATGTGACAGAAGATTACAATGAGCAGTTCTTC.

This clonotype turned up a few times. J is TRBJ2-7 and V is TRBV6-1; no reliable D call. The V gene's germline CDR1 is MNHNS and CDR2 SASEGT. The CDR3 is 14 residues long. The ends were cut back, 3 bases at V and 2 bases at J, with 11 bases in the middle. The DNA of the CDR3 is TGTGCCAGCAGTGAGTCGCCGAATCCCTACGAGCAGTACTTC. Amino acids: CASSESPNPYEQYF.

The rearrangement joins TRBV9 to TRBJ2-1; 7 nucleotides line up with TRBD2. The CDR3 sequence is 16 residues long. With V trimmed by 2 bases and J by 8 bases, 13 bases remained unmatched. Germline-derived CDR1 and CDR2 are SGDLS and YYNGEE. CDR3 in amino acids: CASSVLTGGSNDEQFF. The CDR3 region has the DNA TGTGCCAGCAGCGTCCTCACGGGAGGCTCAAACGATGAGCAGTTCTTC.

This clonotype has at least ten counts. The chain carries TRBV7-2 and TRBJ2-3; the D gene is possibly TRBD1 (6 bases). The CDR3 runs to 17 residues. Germline V gene lookup returns CDR1 SGHTA and CDR2 FQGNSA. The V gene lost 1 base and the J gene lost 0 bases, with 14 bases spanning the gap. In nucleotides, the CDR3 is TGTGCCAGCAGCTTAGGTTCCGGGACAACTAGCACAGATACGCAGTATTTT. Translating gives CASSLGSGTTSTDTQYF.